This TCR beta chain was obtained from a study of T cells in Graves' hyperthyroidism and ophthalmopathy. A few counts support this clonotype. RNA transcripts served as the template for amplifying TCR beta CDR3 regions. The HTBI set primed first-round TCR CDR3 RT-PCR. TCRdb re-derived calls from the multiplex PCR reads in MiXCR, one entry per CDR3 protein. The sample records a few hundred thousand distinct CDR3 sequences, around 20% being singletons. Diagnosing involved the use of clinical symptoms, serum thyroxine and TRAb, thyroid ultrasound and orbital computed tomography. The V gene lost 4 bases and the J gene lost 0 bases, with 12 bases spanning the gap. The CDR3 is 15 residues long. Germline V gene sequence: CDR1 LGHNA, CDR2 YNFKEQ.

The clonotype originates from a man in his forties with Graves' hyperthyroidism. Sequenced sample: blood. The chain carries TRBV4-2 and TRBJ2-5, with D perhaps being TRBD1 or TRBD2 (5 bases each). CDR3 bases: TGTGCCAGCAGCCCCCGGGACGCAAACCAAGAGACCCAGTACTTC. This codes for CASSPRDANQETQYF.